This TCR beta chain was identified in a study of shared clonotypes between healthy human individuals. Turning to the study itself: Aged between 18 and 49, the donors were two women and three men. Plates per donor: three CD4 naive, three CD4 memory, two CD8 naive, one CD8 memory.

Of note for this clone: Its antigen remains unknown.

Whole-study findings and limits: Non-shared clonotypes had lower generation probabilities than those shared by all four donors.

CD45RO-negative, CCR7-selected cells formed the naive CD8 fraction, which excluded terminally differentiated effector memory CD45RA+ cells. Donors comprised healthy HIV-negative adults lacking recent acute infections or vaccinations. Using immunoSEQ multiplex PCR, the repertoire was profiled, and TCRdb retains in-frame clones only, with some absent. The sample consists of about 1,800,000 clones, about 95% of them appearing once. The V gene lost 1 base and the J gene lost 0 bases, with 19 bases spanning the gap. The V gene's germline CDR1 is LGHNA and CDR2 YSLEER. The CDR3 sequence is 19 residues long.

The sample comprised naive CD8+ T cells sorted from blood. This clonotype was obtained from a young man in good health. The chain has TRBV4-3 and TRBJ2-1; tentative D call: TRBD1 (6 bases). The CDR3 DNA sequence: TGCGCCAGCAGCCAAGGACCAGGGGCGACTAAGAGCTCCTACAATGAGCAGTTCTTC. It encodes CASSQGPGATKSSYNEQFF.